The clone carrying this T cell receptor (beta chain) was recorded many times. Trimming took 5 bases from V and 2 from J, leaving 10 bases between them. The CDR3 has 14 residues. CDR1 is MNHNS, CDR2 SASEGT, per germline. TCR beta CDR3 regions were amplified from RNA transcripts. TCR CDR3 underwent first-round RT-PCR with the HTBI primer set. Each CDR3 protein gets one entry after TCRdb re-called the multiplex PCR reads with MiXCR. In the table there are 500,000 to 650,000 distinct CDR3 sequences, over 15% of which are singletons. The sample belongs to a study of T cells in Graves' hyperthyroidism and ophthalmopathy.

V is TRBV6-1 and J is TRBJ2-1, with a weak D call TRBD1 (5 bases). This clonotype originated in a woman aged 18-29 years with Graves' ophthalmopathy. The sample consisted of blood. This CDR3 reads CASSQGGTYNEQFF. CDR3 DNA: TGTGCCAGCAGTCAGGGTGGCACCTACAATGAGCAGTTCTTC.